This TCR beta chain originates from a study of post-analysis software for immune sequencing data. Study summary: Included courses were relapsing-remitting and secondary progressive multiple sclerosis; progressive-relapsing multiple sclerosis was also included.

The library was made from cDNA and included unique molecular identifiers. Approximately 550,000 cDNA molecules came from about 1 to 10 million T cells. TCRdb passed the PCR reads through MiXCR, listing each CDR3 protein once. The data contain 820,000 or so distinct CDR3 sequences, around 53% of them singletons. Trimming removed 4 bases at V and 4 bases at J, with 10 bases between. The CDR3 covers 12 residues. Germline CDR1 and CDR2: SQVTM and ANQGSEA. Findings and limits, study-wide: Those with multiple sclerosis, the patient group, showed significantly lower normalized Chao1 diversity than controls. Samples made in the same batch grouped tightly together by F measure. Patients showed TRBV5-6, TRBV5-1 and TRBV20-1 among a few TRBV segments more frequent than in controls.

For this clonotype: The antigen is unknown.

The TCR was taken from a girl aged 10-17 years with multiple sclerosis. The sample was blood. The chain has TRBV29-1 and TRBJ1-1; D remains unclear. The CDR3 bases are TGCAGCGTTGCGGTAGGGAGCACTGAAGCTTTCTTT. It is translated as CSVAVGSTEAFF. The full variable domain, rest sourced from reference TRBV29-1 and TRBJ1-1, is SAVISQKPSRDICQRGTSLTIQCQVDSQVTMMFWYRQQPGQSLTLIATANQGSEATYESGFVIDKFPISRPNLTFSTLTVSNMSPEDSSIYLCSVAVGSTEAFFGQGTRLTVV.